This TCR beta chain was obtained from a study of identical twins. Details on this clonotype: The antigen is undetermined.

The CDR3 loop spans 14 amino acids. V was cut by 6 bases and J by 7 bases, with 18 bases left in between. TCRdb called the 5' RACE reads again in MiXCR, with one record for every CDR3 protein. The sample records 450,000 to 600,000 distinct CDR3 sequences, around 20% being singletons. General observations from the study: Excess sharing between twins was weaker in beta out-of-frame sequences. Invariant cells of the MAIT and iNKT types might have partly distorted the zero-insertion analyses.

These same records also appear under a second study, on yellow fever vaccine responses in identical twins. In that study: Twins' vaccine T cell responses were reported to seem partly convergent and partly personalized.

V is TRBV12-3 or TRBV12-4 and J is TRBJ1-2; D gene uncertain. This clonotype was obtained from a woman between 18 and 29 years old in good health. Specimen: CD4+ T cells sorted from blood. The CDR3 DNA reads as TGTGCCAGCAGCCGCGACGGCGCCACAGCTGGCTACACCTTC. Translation: CASSRDGATAGYTF.